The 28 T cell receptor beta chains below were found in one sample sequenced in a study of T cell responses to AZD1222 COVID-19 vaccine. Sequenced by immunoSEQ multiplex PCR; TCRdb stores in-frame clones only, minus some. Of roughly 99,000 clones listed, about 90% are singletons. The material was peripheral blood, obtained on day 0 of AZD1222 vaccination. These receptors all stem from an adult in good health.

The CDR3 loop reads CASSLGVRNSPLHF. For the CDR3, the DNA is TGTGCCAGCAGCTTAGGGGTCCGCAATTCACCCCTCCACTTT. The chain uses TRBV11-2 and TRBJ1-6; no clear D gene. This CDR3 has 14 residues. Germline V CDR1 and CDR2: SGHAT, FQNNGV. V was shortened by 1 base and J by 7 bases, with 8 bases between the two germline ends.

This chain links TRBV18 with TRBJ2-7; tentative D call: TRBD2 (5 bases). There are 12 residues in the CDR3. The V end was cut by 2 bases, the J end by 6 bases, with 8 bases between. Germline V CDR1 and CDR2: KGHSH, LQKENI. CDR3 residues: CASSPGESEQYF. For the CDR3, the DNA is TGTGCCAGCTCACCAGGGGAGAGCGAGCAGTACTTC. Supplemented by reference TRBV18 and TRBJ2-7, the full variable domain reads NAGVMQNPRHLVRRRGQEARLRCSPMKGHSHVYWYRQLPEEGLKFMVYLQKENIIDESGMPKERFSAEFPKEGPSILRIQQVVRGDSAAYFCASSPGESEQYFGPGTRLTVT.

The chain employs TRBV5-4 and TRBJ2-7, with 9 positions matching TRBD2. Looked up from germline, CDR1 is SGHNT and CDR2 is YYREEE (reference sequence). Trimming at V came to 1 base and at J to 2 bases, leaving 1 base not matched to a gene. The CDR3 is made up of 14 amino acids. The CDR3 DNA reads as TGTGCCAGCAGCTTGACTAGCGGGCCCTACGAGCAGTACTTC. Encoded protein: CASSLTSGPYEQYF.

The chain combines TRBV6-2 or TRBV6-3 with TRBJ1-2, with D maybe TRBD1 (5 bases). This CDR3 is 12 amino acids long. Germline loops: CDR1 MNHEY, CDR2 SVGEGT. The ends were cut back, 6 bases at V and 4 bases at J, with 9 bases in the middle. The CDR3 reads CASSQQVYGYTF. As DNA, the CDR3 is TGTGCCAGCAGCCAACAGGTCTATGGCTACACCTTC.

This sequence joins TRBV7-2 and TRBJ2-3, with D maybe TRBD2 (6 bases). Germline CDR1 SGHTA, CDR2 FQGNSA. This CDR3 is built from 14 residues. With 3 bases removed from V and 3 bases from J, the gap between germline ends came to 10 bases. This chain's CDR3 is CASSFIAETDTQYF. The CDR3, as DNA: TGTGCCAGCAGCTTCATAGCGGAAACAGATACGCAGTATTTT.

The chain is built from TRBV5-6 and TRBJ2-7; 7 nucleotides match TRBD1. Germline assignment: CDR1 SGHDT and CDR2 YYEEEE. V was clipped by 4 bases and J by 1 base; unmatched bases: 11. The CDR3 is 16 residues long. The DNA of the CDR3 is TGTGCCAGCAGCCTCTTACAGGGGCCCGCATCCTACGAGCAGTACTTC. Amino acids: CASSLLQGPASYEQYF. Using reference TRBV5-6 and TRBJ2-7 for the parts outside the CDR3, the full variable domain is DAGVTQSPTHLIKTRGQQVTLRCSPKSGHDTVSWYQQALGQGPQFIFQYYEEEERQRGNFPDRFSGHQFPNYSSELNVNALLLGDSALYLCASSLLQGPASYEQYFGPGTRLTVT.

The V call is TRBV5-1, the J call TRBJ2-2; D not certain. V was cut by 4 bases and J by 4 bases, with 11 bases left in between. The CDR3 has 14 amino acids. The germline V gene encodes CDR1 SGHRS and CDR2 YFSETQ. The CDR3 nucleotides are TGCGCCAGCAGCCCCGCAGGAACCACCGGGGAGCTGTTTTTT. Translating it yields CASSPAGTTGELFF.

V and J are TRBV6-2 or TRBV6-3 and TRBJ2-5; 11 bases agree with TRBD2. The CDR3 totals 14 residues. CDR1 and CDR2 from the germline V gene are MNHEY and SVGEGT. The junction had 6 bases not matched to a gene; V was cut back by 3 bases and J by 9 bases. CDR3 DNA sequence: TGTGCCAGCAGTTATGATCTGGGACTAGCGGCCCAGTACTTC. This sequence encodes CASSYDLGLAAQYF.

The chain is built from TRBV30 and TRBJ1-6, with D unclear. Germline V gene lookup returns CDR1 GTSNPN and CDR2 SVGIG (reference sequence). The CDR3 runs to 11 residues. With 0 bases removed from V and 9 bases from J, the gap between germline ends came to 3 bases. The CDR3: CAWSVGSPLHF. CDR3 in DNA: TGTGCCTGGAGTGTAGGTTCACCCCTCCACTTT.

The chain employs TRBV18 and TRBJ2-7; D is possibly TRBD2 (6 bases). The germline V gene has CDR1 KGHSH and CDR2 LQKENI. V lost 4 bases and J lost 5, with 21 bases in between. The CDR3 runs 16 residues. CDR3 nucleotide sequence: TGTGCCAGCTCACTCCGGGACTCCTCTTGGGGAGACGAGCAGTACTTC. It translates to CASSLRDSSWGDEQYF. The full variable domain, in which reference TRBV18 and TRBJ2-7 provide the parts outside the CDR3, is NAGVMQNPRHLVRRRGQEARLRCSPMKGHSHVYWYRQLPEEGLKFMVYLQKENIIDESGMPKERFSAEFPKEGPSILRIQQVVRGDSAAYFCASSLRDSSWGDEQYFGPGTRLTVT.

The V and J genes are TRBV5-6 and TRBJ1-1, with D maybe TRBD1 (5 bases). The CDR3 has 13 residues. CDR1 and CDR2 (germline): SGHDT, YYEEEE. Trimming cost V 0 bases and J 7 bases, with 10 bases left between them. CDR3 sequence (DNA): TGTGCCAGCAGCTTGGGGGGCAGAAGTGAAGCTTTCTTT. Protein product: CASSLGGRSEAFF.

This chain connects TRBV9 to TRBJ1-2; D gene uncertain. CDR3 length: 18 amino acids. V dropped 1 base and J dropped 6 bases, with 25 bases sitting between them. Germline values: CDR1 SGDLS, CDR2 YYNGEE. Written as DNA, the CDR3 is TGTGCCAGCAGCGTATCCCCAGGCCTTTTATCGGCGCCCAATGGCTACACCTTC. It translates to CASSVSPGLLSAPNGYTF.

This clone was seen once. CDR3 sequence: CASSRLTGLLGTEAFF. Here the CDR3 DNA reads TGTGCCAGCAGCCGATTGACAGGGCTCCTGGGCACTGAAGCTTTCTTT. This chain connects TRBV3-1 (or the pseudogene TRBV3-2) to TRBJ1-1; 7 bases align to TRBD1. J lost 4 bases, V lost 4 bases, and 12 bases had no gene match. The CDR3 is made up of 16 amino acids. Germline CDR1 is LGHDT and CDR2 is YNNKEL (reference sequence).

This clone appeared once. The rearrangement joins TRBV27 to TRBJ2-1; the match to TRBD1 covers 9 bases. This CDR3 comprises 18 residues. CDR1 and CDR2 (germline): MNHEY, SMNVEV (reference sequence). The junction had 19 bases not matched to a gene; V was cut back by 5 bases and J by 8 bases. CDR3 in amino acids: CASSPWVARTGDPDEQFF. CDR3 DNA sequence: TGTGCCAGCAGTCCCTGGGTGGCGAGGACAGGGGACCCCGATGAGCAGTTCTTC.

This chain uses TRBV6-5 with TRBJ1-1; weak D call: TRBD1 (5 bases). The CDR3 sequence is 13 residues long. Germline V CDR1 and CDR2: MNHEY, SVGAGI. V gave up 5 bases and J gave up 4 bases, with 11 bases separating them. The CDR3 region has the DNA TGTGCCAGCAGTCACCGGGGCTTCACTGAAGCTTTCTTT. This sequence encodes CASSHRGFTEAFF.

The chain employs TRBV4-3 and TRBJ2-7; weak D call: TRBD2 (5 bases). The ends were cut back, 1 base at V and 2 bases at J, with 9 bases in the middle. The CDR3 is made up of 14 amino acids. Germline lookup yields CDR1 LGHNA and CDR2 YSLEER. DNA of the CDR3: TGCGCCAGCAGCCAAGTCCCCGGGGCCTACGAGCAGTACTTC. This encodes CASSQVPGAYEQYF.

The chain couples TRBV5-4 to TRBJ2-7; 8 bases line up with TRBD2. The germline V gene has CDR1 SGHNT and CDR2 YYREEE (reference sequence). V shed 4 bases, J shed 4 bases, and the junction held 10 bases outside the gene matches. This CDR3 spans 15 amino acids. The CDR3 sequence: CASSPRGGPAYEQYF. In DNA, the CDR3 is TGTGCCAGCAGCCCCCGCGGGGGGCCGGCTTACGAGCAGTACTTC.

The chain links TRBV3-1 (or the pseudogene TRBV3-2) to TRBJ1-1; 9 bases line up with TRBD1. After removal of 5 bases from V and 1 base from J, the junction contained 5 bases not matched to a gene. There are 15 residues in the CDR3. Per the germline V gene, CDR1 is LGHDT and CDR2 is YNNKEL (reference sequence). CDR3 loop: CASSNRTGENTEAFF. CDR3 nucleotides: TGTGCCAGCAGCAACCGGACAGGGGAGAACACTGAAGCTTTCTTT.

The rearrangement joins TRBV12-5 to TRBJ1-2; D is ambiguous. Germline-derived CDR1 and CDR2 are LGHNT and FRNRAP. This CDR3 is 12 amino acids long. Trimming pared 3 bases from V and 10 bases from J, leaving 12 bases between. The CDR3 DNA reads TGTGCTAGTGGTTTTGGTTGGCAGAACTACACCTTC. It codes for CASGFGWQNYTF.

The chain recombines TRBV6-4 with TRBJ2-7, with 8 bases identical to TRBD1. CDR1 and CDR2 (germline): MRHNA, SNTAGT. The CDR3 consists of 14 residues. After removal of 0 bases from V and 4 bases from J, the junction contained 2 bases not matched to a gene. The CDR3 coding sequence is TGTGCCAGCAGTGACTCGGACAGGGAGTACGAGCAGTACTTC. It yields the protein CASSDSDREYEQYF.

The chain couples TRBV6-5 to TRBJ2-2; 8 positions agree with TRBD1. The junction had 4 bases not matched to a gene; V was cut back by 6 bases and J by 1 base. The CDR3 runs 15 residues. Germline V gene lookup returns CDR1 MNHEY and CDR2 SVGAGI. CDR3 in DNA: TGTGCCAGCAGACTCGGGACAGGGAACACCGGGGAGCTGTTTTTT. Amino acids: CASRLGTGNTGELFF.

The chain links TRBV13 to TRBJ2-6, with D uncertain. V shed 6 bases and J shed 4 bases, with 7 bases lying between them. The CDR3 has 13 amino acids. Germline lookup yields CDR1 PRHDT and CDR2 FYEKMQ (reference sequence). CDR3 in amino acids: CASREMGANVLTF. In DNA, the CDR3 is TGTGCCAGCAGGGAAATGGGGGCCAACGTCCTGACTTTC.

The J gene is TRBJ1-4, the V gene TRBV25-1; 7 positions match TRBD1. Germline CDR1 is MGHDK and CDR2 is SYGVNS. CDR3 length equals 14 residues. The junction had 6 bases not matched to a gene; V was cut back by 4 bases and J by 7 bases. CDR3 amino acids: CASSGQGGGEKLFF. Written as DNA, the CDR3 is TGTGCCAGCAGTGGACAGGGAGGAGGTGAAAAACTGTTTTTT.

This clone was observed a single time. The CDR3 nucleotides read TGTGCCAGCAGTTCCACAGGGAACTATGGCTACACCTTC. The encoded protein is CASSSTGNYGYTF. The chain recombines TRBV28 with TRBJ1-2, with D perhaps matching TRBD1 (6 bases). The length of the CDR3 is 13 residues. Trimming left V 4 bases short and J 2 bases short, with 8 bases between. Germline CDR1 is MDHEN and CDR2 is SYDVKM.

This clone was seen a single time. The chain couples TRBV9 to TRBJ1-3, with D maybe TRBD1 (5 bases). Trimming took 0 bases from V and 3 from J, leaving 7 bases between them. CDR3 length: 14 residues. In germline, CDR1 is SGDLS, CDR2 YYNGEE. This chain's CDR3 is CASSVGQGGNTIYF. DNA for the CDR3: TGTGCCAGCAGCGTAGGCCAGGGTGGAAACACCATATATTTT.

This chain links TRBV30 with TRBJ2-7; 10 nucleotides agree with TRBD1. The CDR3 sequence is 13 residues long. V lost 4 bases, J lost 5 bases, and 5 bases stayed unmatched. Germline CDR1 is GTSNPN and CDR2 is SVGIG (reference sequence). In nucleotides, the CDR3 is TGTGCCTGGATCCGGGACAGGGGCAACGAGCAGTACTTC. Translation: CAWIRDRGNEQYF.

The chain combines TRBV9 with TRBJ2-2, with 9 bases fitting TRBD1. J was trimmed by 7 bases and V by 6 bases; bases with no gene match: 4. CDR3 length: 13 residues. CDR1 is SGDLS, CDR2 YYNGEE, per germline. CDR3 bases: TGTGCCAGCACCAGGACAGGGGTCGGGGAGCTGTTTTTT. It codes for CASTRTGVGELFF.

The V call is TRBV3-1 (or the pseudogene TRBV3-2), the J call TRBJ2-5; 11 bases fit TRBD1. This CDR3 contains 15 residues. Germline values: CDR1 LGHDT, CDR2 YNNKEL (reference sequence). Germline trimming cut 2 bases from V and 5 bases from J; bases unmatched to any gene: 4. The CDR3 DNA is TGTGCCAGCAGCCAACGGACAGGGGGCAAGGAGACCCAGTACTTC. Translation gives CASSQRTGGKETQYF.